This entry lists 31 T cell receptor beta chains sequenced from one sample in a study of human T cells and chemical hapten exposure. The time point is: patch test 3, about 24 weeks after DPC sensitization. Treatment noted: therapeutic diphenylcyclopropenone sensitization with weekly scalp DPC. TCRdb re-called the RACE reads with MiXCR, one entry per CDR3 protein. The sample has about 82,000 distinct CDR3 sequences; roughly 13% are singletons. The sequenced sample was whole blood, obtained in connection with sensitization to the hapten diphenylcyclopropenone (DPC). The receptors originated from a woman aged 45-65 years with alopecia areata. Some clones in this sample may be carry-over from other donors' samples.

This clonotype was counted many times. CDR3: CASSQSDRMNTEAFF. The CDR3 DNA sequence: TGTGCCAGCAGCCAATCGGACAGGATGAACACTGAAGCTTTCTTT. The chain uses TRBV3-1 and TRBJ1-1, with 7 bases that match TRBD1. The CDR3 runs 15 residues. Looked up from germline, CDR1 is LGHDT and CDR2 is YNNKEL (reference sequence). With V trimmed by 2 bases and J by 0 bases, 3 bases remained unmatched.

The chain has TRBV5-1 and TRBJ2-1; 9 nucleotides line up with TRBD2. Germline CDR1 SGHRS, CDR2 YFSETQ. The CDR3 extends over 15 amino acids. The V gene end was trimmed by 0 bases and the J gene end by 4 bases; junction bases not matched to a gene: 2. This CDR3 reads CASSLETSGYNEQFF. CDR3 coding DNA: TGCGCCAGCAGCTTGGAGACTAGCGGTTACAATGAGCAGTTCTTC.

Judged by abundance, this clonotype is medium-sized (0.01 to 0.1%). The chain is built from TRBV3-1 and TRBJ1-2, with D uncertain. Germline lookup yields CDR1 LGHDT and CDR2 YNNKEL (reference sequence). The V and J ends lost 1 base and 7 bases respectively, with 10 bases between them. CDR3 size: 13 residues. Here the CDR3 DNA reads TGTGCCAGCAGCCAAGGATCAACCCTTGGCTACACCTTC. Residues: CASSQGSTLGYTF. The full variable domain, in which reference TRBV3-1 and TRBJ1-2 provide the parts outside the CDR3, is DTAVSQTPKYLVTQMGNDKSIKCEQNLGHDTMYWYKQDSKKFLKIMFSYNNKELIINETVPNRFSPKSPDKAHLNLHINSLELGDSAVYFCASSQGSTLGYTFGSGTRLTVV.

This clonotype was counted a few times. CDR3 amino acids: CASSPPYGPYEQYF. The CDR3 region has the DNA TGTGCCAGCTCACCACCATACGGCCCCTACGAGCAGTACTTC. The V and J genes are TRBV18 and TRBJ2-7; D unclear. The V gene's germline CDR1 is KGHSH and CDR2 LQKENI. V was shortened by 0 bases and J by 2 bases, with 8 bases between the two germline ends. The CDR3 covers 14 residues.

This clonotype was detected ten times or more. The chain links TRBV29-1 to TRBJ2-2; 11 bases align to TRBD2. V was clipped by 7 bases and J by 7 bases; unmatched bases: 8. The germline V gene has CDR1 SQVTM and CDR2 ANQGSEA. The length of the CDR3 is 14 residues. The CDR3: CSGTSGSNNGELFF. The CDR3 DNA reads TGCAGCGGTACTAGCGGGAGTAATAACGGGGAGCTGTTTTTT.

This clonotype was seen at least ten times. The V and J genes are TRBV28 and TRBJ2-2; the D gene is possibly TRBD1 (5 bases). The V gene's germline CDR1 is MDHEN and CDR2 SYDVKM. This CDR3 region has 12 residues. The V and J ends lost 8 bases and 4 bases respectively, with 8 bases between them. This CDR3 is CASPGSTGELFF. The CDR3 DNA reads as TGTGCCAGCCCAGGGTCCACCGGGGAGCTGTTTTTT.

V usage is TRBV29-1 and J usage is TRBJ2-7, with 7 bases matching TRBD1. CDR3 length: 15 amino acids. Trimming removed 6 bases from V and 2 bases from J; junction bases left unmatched: 13. Germline V gives CDR1 SQVTM, CDR2 ANQGSEA. The CDR3 coding sequence is TGCAGCGTCACCATGGGACAGAACAAACCCTACGAGCAGTACTTC. Its translation: CSVTMGQNKPYEQYF.

This clonotype has a count of ten or more. The chain is built from TRBV20-1 and TRBJ2-1, with 8 positions matching TRBD2. There are 15 residues in the CDR3. Germline CDR1 and CDR2: DFQATT and SNEGSKA (reference sequence). V shed 6 bases and J 1 base; nucleotides not matched to a gene: 8. CDR3 nucleotide sequence: TGCAGTGCCCTCAGCGGGAGCTTGTCCTACAATGAGCAGTTCTTC. Protein: CSALSGSLSYNEQFF.

This clonotype turned up a few times. V and J are TRBV20-1 and TRBJ2-7; possibly TRBD2 for D (6 bases). CDR1 and CDR2 from the germline V gene are DFQATT and SNEGSKA (reference sequence). V was shortened by 1 base and J by 4 bases, with 20 bases between the two germline ends. The length of the CDR3 is 16 residues. The DNA of the CDR3 is TGCAGTGCTAGAGGAGCCCAGGGCGGGGTTGGGTACGAGCAGTACTTC. Its translation is CSARGAQGGVGYEQYF.

This sequence joins TRBV7-2 and TRBJ2-3; the D gene is possibly TRBD1 (5 bases). The V gene's germline CDR1 is SGHTA and CDR2 FQGNSA. The CDR3 is 14 amino acids. V lost 1 base to trimming and J lost 8 bases, with 13 bases between them. CDR3 bases: TGTGCCAGCAGCTTAGGTTTTGAAGGGGCTACGCAGTATTTT. This codes for CASSLGFEGATQYF.

The rearrangement joins TRBV30 to TRBJ1-3; TRBD1 might be the D (6 bases). V dropped 0 bases and J dropped 4 bases, with 16 bases sitting between them. Germline V gene sequence: CDR1 GTSNPN, CDR2 SVGIG (reference sequence). CDR3 size: 16 residues. The CDR3 coding sequence is TGTGCCTGGAGTGTACGATCAGGGGTGGTCGGAAACACCATATATTTT. Protein: CAWSVRSGVVGNTIYF.

The genes are TRBV10-1 and TRBJ1-6; TRBD1 agrees at 7 bases. The J segment lost 9 bases and the V segment lost 4 bases, leaving 9 bases of the junction unmatched. In germline, CDR1 is WNHNN, CDR2 SYGVQD (reference sequence). CDR3 length equals 15 residues. This CDR3 is CASSANRGSGSPLHF. The CDR3 DNA follows: TGCGCCAGCAGTGCCAACAGGGGCAGCGGTTCACCCCTCCACTTT.

This clonotype was seen a single time. The chain uses TRBV29-1 and TRBJ2-7, with 8 bases that match TRBD1. The CDR3 runs 14 residues. The V gene's germline CDR1 is SQVTM and CDR2 ANQGSEA. V shed 4 bases and J 7 bases; nucleotides not matched to a gene: 12. The CDR3 spells CSVGMRTGIGEQYF. CDR3 DNA: TGCAGCGTTGGGATGCGGACAGGGATTGGTGAGCAGTACTTC.

This clonotype has just a few counts. The chain is built from TRBV18 and TRBJ2-7, with 7 nucleotides matching TRBD2. In germline, CDR1 is KGHSH, CDR2 LQKENI. Trimming took 2 bases from V and 5 from J; bases not matched to a gene: 3. The CDR3 spans 13 residues. The CDR3 sequence: CASSPSGLHEQYF. Written as DNA, the CDR3 is TGTGCCAGCTCACCATCGGGACTACACGAGCAGTACTTC. The complete variable domain, with remaining parts taken from reference TRBV18 and TRBJ2-7, reads NAGVMQNPRHLVRRRGQEARLRCSPMKGHSHVYWYRQLPEEGLKFMVYLQKENIIDESGMPKERFSAEFPKEGPSILRIQQVVRGDSAAYFCASSPSGLHEQYFGPGTRLTVT.

This clonotype was recorded at least ten times. The rearrangement uses TRBV12-3 or TRBV12-4 and TRBJ2-5; D perhaps matches TRBD2 (5 bases). V shed 5 bases and J shed 2 bases, with 15 bases lying between them. This CDR3 contains 15 residues. CDR3 loop: CASSLPGRGQETQYF. CDR3 sequence (DNA): TGTGCCAGCAGTCTACCTGGACGGGGACAAGAGACCCAGTACTTC.

The genes are TRBV7-6 and TRBJ2-3; tentative D call: TRBD2 (6 bases). Trimming pared 5 bases from V and 2 bases from J, leaving 17 bases between. CDR3 length: 16 amino acids. Germline V gene lookup returns CDR1 SGHVS and CDR2 FNYEAQ. The DNA of the CDR3 is TGTGCCAGCAGCCCCACGGAAAGGGACTTCACAGATACGCAGTATTTT. Its translation is CASSPTERDFTDTQYF.

The chain uses TRBV3-1 and TRBJ2-3; tentatively, D is TRBD2 (6 bases). The CDR3 is 14 residues long. V lost 1 base, J lost 3 bases, and 8 bases lay in between. The germline V gene has CDR1 LGHDT and CDR2 YNNKEL (reference sequence). Here the CDR3 reads CASSQGLGTDTQYF. CDR3 coding DNA: TGTGCCAGCAGCCAAGGACTAGGTACAGATACGCAGTATTTT.

This clonotype appeared many times. The chain is built from TRBV18 and TRBJ2-5; D possibly corresponds to TRBD2 (6 bases). Trimming took off 1 base at V and 2 bases at J, with 14 bases between the two ends. The CDR3 runs 16 residues. From germline, CDR1 is KGHSH and CDR2 LQKENI. In DNA, the CDR3 is TGTGCCAGCTCACCACTCTCAGCGGGCGCACAAGAGACCCAGTACTTC. This codes for CASSPLSAGAQETQYF.

CDR3 loop: CAVPGLAADTQYF. CDR3 in DNA: TGTGCCGTACCGGGACTAGCGGCAGATACGCAGTATTTT. V is TRBV7-9 and J is TRBJ2-3; 11 bases are shared with TRBD2. Germline-derived CDR1 and CDR2 are SEHNR and FQNEAQ (reference sequence). The V gene end was trimmed by 11 bases and the J gene end by 4 bases; junction bases not matched to a gene: 5. The CDR3 runs 13 residues.

The J gene is TRBJ2-1, the V gene TRBV29-1; D unresolved. Germline CDR1 and CDR2: SQVTM and ANQGSEA. V lost 4 bases and J lost 5, with 9 bases in between. The CDR3 consists of 12 residues. CDR3 nucleotide sequence: TGCAGCGTTGGGCTTGGGGACAATGAGCAGTTCTTC. Its protein product is CSVGLGDNEQFF.

This clonotype was seen at least ten times. The V gene is TRBV29-1, the J gene TRBJ2-1; 11 nucleotides line up with TRBD2. Looked up from germline, CDR1 is SQVTM and CDR2 is ANQGSEA. V lost 2 bases, J lost 9 bases, and 3 bases stayed unmatched. The length of the CDR3 is 13 residues. This CDR3 is CSVELAGGGEQFF. CDR3 DNA sequence: TGCAGCGTTGAACTAGCGGGAGGAGGTGAGCAGTTCTTC.

The V call is TRBV24-1, the J call TRBJ2-3; 9 bases line up with TRBD2. From germline, CDR1 is KGHDR and CDR2 SFDVKD. V shed 4 bases and J 2 bases; nucleotides not matched to a gene: 6. The length of the CDR3 is 16 residues. The CDR3 nucleotides read TGTGCCACCAGTGACCAGACTAGCGGATACACAGATACGCAGTATTTT. Translating it yields CATSDQTSGYTDTQYF.

Only a few counts were recorded for this clonotype. The chain joins TRBV6-6 to TRBJ2-5; 15 bases line up with TRBD2. The CDR3 is made up of 15 amino acids. Germline CDR1 MNHNY, CDR2 SVGAGI (reference sequence). V shed 7 bases, J shed 4 bases, and the junction held 4 bases outside the gene matches. The CDR3: CASKGTSGRRETQYF. In DNA, the CDR3 is TGTGCCAGCAAAGGGACTAGCGGGAGGAGAGAGACCCAGTACTTC.

CDR3 nucleotides: TGCAGTGCCCGTAGAGCGGGAGTGACAGGCTACGAGCAGTACTTC. Translated: CSARRAGVTGYEQYF. The V gene is TRBV20-1, the J gene TRBJ2-7; the match to TRBD2 covers 8 bases. CDR1 and CDR2 (germline): DFQATT, SNEGSKA (reference sequence). With 6 bases clipped from V and 3 bases from J, the junction kept 13 bases outside the gene matches. CDR3 length: 15 amino acids.

This clonotype was observed a handful of times. This chain connects TRBV15 to TRBJ2-5, with D hard to call. The V end was cut by 2 bases, the J end by 3 bases, with 10 bases between. The CDR3 sequence is 14 residues long. CDR1 is LNHNV and CDR2 is YYDKDF in the germline V gene (reference sequence). DNA for the CDR3: TGTGCCACCAGCAGACCGAGGAGTAAAGAGACCCAGTACTTC. Protein product: CATSRPRSKETQYF.

V gene TRBV11-2 combines with J gene TRBJ2-2; D possibly corresponds to TRBD1 (6 bases). The CDR3 is 16 amino acids. The germline gives CDR1 SGHAT, CDR2 FQNNGV. V shed 2 bases and J shed 0 bases, with 10 bases lying between them. The CDR3 sequence is CASSLRGTSNTGELFF. CDR3 coding DNA: TGTGCCAGCAGCTTAAGGGGGACATCGAACACCGGGGAGCTGTTTTTT.

This sequence joins TRBV5-1 and TRBJ2-7, with D unresolved. The V and J ends lost 1 base and 0 bases respectively, with 11 bases between them. The CDR3 covers 15 residues. Germline CDR1 SGHRS, CDR2 YFSETQ. CDR3 region: CASSLSPSGSYEQYF. The CDR3 bases are TGCGCCAGCAGCTTGTCTCCCTCGGGCTCCTACGAGCAGTACTTC.

This clonotype was counted once. The DNA of the CDR3 is TGTGCCACCAGAAGCGGGAGTCGTGGTAATGAGCAGTTCTTC. This gives the protein CATRSGSRGNEQFF. This rearrangement joins TRBV21-1 to TRBJ2-1; the D call in the table, TRBD2, was not verified against the DNA. TRBV21-1 is marked as a pseudogene. The CDR3 has 14 amino acids.

This clonotype was seen repeatedly, ten times or more. The V call is TRBV14, the J call TRBJ1-2, with D perhaps TRBD1 (6 bases). This CDR3 contains 16 residues. The V and J ends lost 1 base and 1 base respectively, with 13 bases between them. From germline, CDR1 is SGHDN and CDR2 FVKESK. CDR3 in amino acids: CASSQVGQSLNYGYTF. In DNA, the CDR3 is TGTGCCAGCAGCCAAGTAGGACAGAGCCTTAACTATGGCTACACCTTC.

This clonotype was observed a few times. This chain connects TRBV29-1 to TRBJ1-1; TRBD1 aligns across 8 bases. The CDR3 sequence is 13 residues long. The V gene end was trimmed by 6 bases and the J gene end by 5 bases; junction bases not matched to a gene: 8. Looked up from germline, CDR1 is SQVTM and CDR2 is ANQGSEA. The CDR3: CSVKTGEVTEAFF. The DNA of the CDR3 is TGCAGCGTCAAGACAGGGGAGGTTACTGAAGCTTTCTTT.

The chain couples TRBV27 to TRBJ2-7, with 8 bases fitting TRBD1. The CDR3 loop spans 13 amino acids. The V and J ends lost 8 bases and 4 bases, in that order; junction bases with no gene match: 7. CDR1 and CDR2 from the germline V gene are MNHEY and SMNVEV (reference sequence). CDR3 sequence: CASRRTGLYEQYF. For the CDR3, the DNA is TGTGCCAGCCGAAGGACAGGGTTGTACGAGCAGTACTTC.